Listed here are 20 T cell receptor beta chains from one sample, sequenced in a study of cytomegalovirus exposure and HLA in healthy donors. The PCR was carried out with 60 Vbeta primers and 13 Jbeta primers. Generated by immunoSEQ multiplex PCR, the TCRdb table keeps only in-frame clones and is missing some. The sample shows 140,000 or so clones, 65% to 85% of them seen only once. Sequencing input: PBMCs. Receptors were obtained from a male donor in good health and CMV-seronegative.

The CDR3 coding sequence is TGTGCCAGCATTTCACAGGGACATTTGAACACTGAAGCTTTCTTT. The encoded protein is CASISQGHLNTEAFF. The V and J genes are TRBV28 and TRBJ1-1, with a tentative D call TRBD1 (6 bases). This CDR3 spans 15 amino acids. Trimming removed 7 bases from V and 0 bases from J, with 15 bases in between. Germline assignment: CDR1 MDHEN and CDR2 SYDVKM. Drawing the rest from reference TRBV28 and TRBJ1-1, the complete variable domain is DVKVTQSSRYLVKRTGEKVFLECVQDMDHENMFWYRQDPGLGLRLIYFSYDVKMKEKGDIPEGYSVSREKKERFSLILESASTNQTSMYLCASISQGHLNTEAFFGQGTRLTVV.

The V call is TRBV15, the J call TRBJ2-5; D is ambiguous. Judging by the DNA end, TRBJ2-7 fits better; the J call may be wrong. The CDR3 contains 15 residues. Germline V gene lookup returns CDR1 LNHNV and CDR2 YYDKDF (reference sequence). The CDR3 here is CATSRLHLTTYEQYF. The CDR3 DNA reads TGTGCCACCAGCAGACTCCACCTTACCACCTACGAGCAGTACTTC.

This clone was seen a few times. The chain recombines TRBV18 with TRBJ2-7; D remains unclear. Trimming pared 6 bases from V and 5 bases from J, leaving 11 bases between. Germline CDR1 is KGHSH and CDR2 is LQKENI. This CDR3 region has 12 residues. The DNA for the CDR3 is TGTGCCAGCTCCGCCCATCTAAACGAGCAGTACTTC. Residues: CASSAHLNEQYF. Full variable domain (remainder filled in from reference TRBV18 and TRBJ2-7): NAGVMQNPRHLVRRRGQEARLRCSPMKGHSHVYWYRQLPEEGLKFMVYLQKENIIDESGMPKERFSAEFPKEGPSILRIQQVVRGDSAAYFCASSAHLNEQYFGPGTRLTVT.

V usage is TRBV28 and J usage is TRBJ1-1, with 7 bases lining up with TRBD1. CDR1 MDHEN and CDR2 SYDVKM come from the germline V gene. This CDR3 is built from 15 residues. The V and J ends lost 5 bases and 0 bases, in that order; junction bases with no gene match: 6. This CDR3 is CASSPPQGMNTEAFF. The CDR3 DNA sequence: TGTGCCAGCAGTCCCCCACAGGGGATGAACACTGAAGCTTTCTTT. Full variable domain (rest looked up from reference TRBV28 and TRBJ1-1): DVKVTQSSRYLVKRTGEKVFLECVQDMDHENMFWYRQDPGLGLRLIYFSYDVKMKEKGDIPEGYSVSREKKERFSLILESASTNQTSMYLCASSPPQGMNTEAFFGQGTRLTVV.

The rearrangement links TRBV18 to TRBJ2-7; the match to TRBD2 covers 15 bases. Germline CDR1 reads KGHSH; CDR2 reads LQKENI. CDR3 length: 18 amino acids. After removal of 2 bases from V and 0 bases from J, the junction contained 5 bases not matched to a gene. CDR3 DNA: TGTGCCAGCTCACCAGGACTAGCGGGAGGGCCGAGCTCCTACGAGCAGTACTTC. Translated: CASSPGLAGGPSSYEQYF. Using reference TRBV18 and TRBJ2-7 for the parts outside the CDR3, the full variable domain is NAGVMQNPRHLVRRRGQEARLRCSPMKGHSHVYWYRQLPEEGLKFMVYLQKENIIDESGMPKERFSAEFPKEGPSILRIQQVVRGDSAAYFCASSPGLAGGPSSYEQYFGPGTRLTVT.

CDR3 in amino acids: CASSPTPPQAHGPQHF. The CDR3 DNA reads TGTGCCAGCTCACCAACCCCGCCGCAGGCCCACGGGCCCCAGCATTTT. This chain connects TRBV18 to TRBJ1-5; D gene unclear. V dropped 2 bases and J dropped 9 bases, with 20 bases sitting between them. Germline V CDR1 and CDR2: KGHSH, LQKENI. The length of the CDR3 is 16 residues.

The chain has TRBV28 and TRBJ2-3, with no clear D. V lost 7 bases and J 4 bases, leaving 9 bases between the germline ends. The germline CDR1 and CDR2 sequences are MDHEN and SYDVKM. The CDR3 is 12 amino acids. The CDR3 DNA follows: TGTGCCAGCACAGGATCCCCAGATACGCAGTATTTT. It codes for CASTGSPDTQYF.

The rearrangement joins TRBV6-1 to TRBJ1-5; D remains unclear. Germline V gene sequence: CDR1 MNHNS, CDR2 SASEGT. This CDR3 region has 13 residues. Trimming shortened V by 6 bases and J by 1 base, and 7 bases separated the two germline ends. The DNA of the CDR3 is TGTGCCAGCAGCGAGTGGAGCAATCAGCCCCAGCATTTT. It yields the protein CASSEWSNQPQHF.

The chain is built from TRBV6-5 and TRBJ2-5, with 9 bases identical to TRBD2. After removal of 4 bases from V and 2 bases from J, the junction contained 8 bases not matched to a gene. The length of the CDR3 is 16 residues. From germline, CDR1 is MNHEY and CDR2 SVGAGI. The CDR3 DNA is TGTGCCAGCAGTTCCGCCGGACTAGCGACACAAGAGACCCAGTACTTC. As protein: CASSSAGLATQETQYF.

A few counts support this clone. Other DNA variants within this sample encode the same CDR3. The genes are TRBV18 and TRBJ1-4; 11 positions match TRBD1. The CDR3 has 17 amino acids. Germline V gene sequence: CDR1 KGHSH, CDR2 LQKENI. V gave up 3 bases and J gave up 2 bases; unmatched junction bases: 5. The CDR3 DNA sequence: TGTGCCAGCTCACCCGGACAGGGGGCTTTGACTAATGAAAAACTGTTTTTT. It yields the protein CASSPGQGALTNEKLFF.

This clone was seen a few times. V is TRBV4-2 and J is TRBJ1-2; 8 bases are shared with TRBD1. The CDR3 has 16 amino acids. Trimming at V came to 2 bases and at J to 7 bases, leaving 12 bases not matched to a gene. Germline lookup yields CDR1 LGHNA and CDR2 YNFKEQ. The CDR3 region is CASSQRKGQGLGGYTF. The CDR3 bases are TGTGCCAGCAGCCAAAGGAAAGGACAGGGCCTCGGTGGCTACACCTTC.

The DNA for the CDR3 is TGTGCCAGCAGTTACGTCAGGGATGGCGAAGCTTTCTTT. It is translated as CASSYVRDGEAFF. J is TRBJ1-1 and V is TRBV6-6, with TRBD1 as a possible D gene (5 bases). The germline gives CDR1 MNHNY, CDR2 SVGAGI (reference sequence). V lost 2 bases and J 8 bases, leaving 12 bases between the germline ends. CDR3 length equals 13 residues.

The chain combines TRBV5-1 with TRBJ2-7; possibly TRBD2 for D (6 bases). There are 12 residues in the CDR3. Trimming removed 2 bases at V and 7 bases at J, with 10 bases between. Per the germline V gene, CDR1 is SGHRS and CDR2 is YFSETQ. In nucleotides, the CDR3 is TGCGCCAGCAGCTTTATTCGGGGGGAGCAGTACTTC. Translating it yields CASSFIRGEQYF.

J is TRBJ1-2 and V is TRBV6-5; D is undetermined. Germline CDR1 and CDR2: MNHEY and SVGAGI. The V gene lost 7 bases and the J gene lost 3 bases, with 9 bases spanning the gap. This CDR3 comprises 12 residues. The CDR3 sequence is CASTGSDYGYTF. In DNA, the CDR3 is TGTGCCAGCACAGGCTCTGACTATGGCTACACCTTC.

The chain uses TRBV5-1 and TRBJ2-7, with 11 bases identical to TRBD2. Germline values: CDR1 SGHRS, CDR2 YFSETQ. CDR3 length: 15 amino acids. Trimming cost V 4 bases and J 2 bases; bases outside gene matches: 5. The CDR3 loop is CASSPGTSGPYEQYF. The CDR3 region has the DNA TGCGCCAGCAGCCCGGGGACTAGCGGACCCTACGAGCAGTACTTC.

The chain is built from TRBV6-5 and TRBJ1-5; D is possibly TRBD1 (6 bases). CDR1 and CDR2 from the germline V gene are MNHEY and SVGAGI. The CDR3 loop spans 15 amino acids. The germline V and J ends were trimmed by 0 bases and 1 base, with 7 bases remaining between them. DNA of the CDR3: TGTGCCAGCAGTTACTCACAGGGAAGCAATCAGCCCCAGCATTTT. It codes for CASSYSQGSNQPQHF.

This clone was recorded once. The V gene is TRBV12-5, the J gene TRBJ1-5, with a possible D match to TRBD1 (5 bases). CDR3 length equals 17 residues. The V end was cut by 2 bases, the J end by 6 bases, with 20 bases between. From germline, CDR1 is LGHNT and CDR2 FRNRAP. The CDR3: CASGLTVWTYRVQPQHF. The CDR3 nucleotides read TGTGCTAGTGGTTTGACTGTTTGGACATATCGTGTTCAGCCCCAGCATTTT.

The genes are TRBV4-1 and TRBJ2-5; 11 bases align to TRBD2. The CDR3 is 17 residues long. Germline V gene sequence: CDR1 MGHRA, CDR2 YSYEKL. The ends lost 0 bases at V and 2 bases at J; junction bases unmatched: 5. The CDR3 DNA sequence: TGCGCCAGCAGCCAAGATCTAGCGGGGGGCCTTCAAGAGACCCAGTACTTC. Translation gives CASSQDLAGGLQETQYF.

The chain is built from TRBV5-6 and TRBJ2-1, with 12 bases fitting TRBD1. In germline, CDR1 is SGHDT, CDR2 YYEEEE. The length of the CDR3 is 14 residues. With V trimmed by 4 bases and J by 8 bases, 4 bases remained unmatched. CDR3 in DNA: TGTGCCAGCAGCACGGGACAGGGGGCGGATGAGCAGTTCTTC. This codes for CASSTGQGADEQFF.

The gene calls are TRBV7-9 and TRBJ1-1; D possibly corresponds to TRBD1 (5 bases). V was trimmed by 3 bases and J by 4 bases, leaving 27 bases between them. Germline V gene data show CDR1 as SEHNR and CDR2 as FQNEAQ (reference sequence). The CDR3 is 19 amino acids. CDR3 nucleotide sequence: TGTGCCAGCAGCTTGGGCCAGTGGGGGGACCCGAGGGAGGTCACTGAAGCTTTCTTT. Encoded protein: CASSLGQWGDPREVTEAFF.